A selection of T cell receptor beta chains follows, all from one sample in a study of identical twins. TCRdb re-analysed the 5' RACE reads in MiXCR, keeping a single row per CDR3 protein. The sample includes 1.5 million to 2 million distinct CDR3 sequences, 32% seen only once; the top ten take about 0.27%. Sequencing used cord blood. These receptor sequences come from a newborn girl in good health. Each CDR3 is given with its conserved first and last residue. The order of the fields is D gene, V gene, clone size, J gene, CDR3 DNA, CDR3 protein. The D gene is left open where the match is weak. Only some rows state a clone size, as once, few, many or a class for expanded clones.

NA,TRBV20-1,NA,TRBJ2-7,TGCAGTGCTAGGGGACGGCTTAGCTCCTACGAGCAGTACTTC,CSARGRLSSYEQYF
NA,TRBV6-5,few,TRBJ2-3,TGTGCCAGCAGATTGACTTTCACAGATACGCAGTATTTT,CASRLTFTDTQYF
NA,TRBV29-1,many,TRBJ2-5,TGCAGCGTCGCCGCTGAGACCCAGTACTTC,CSVAAETQYF
NA,TRBV11-2,NA,TRBJ2-7,TGTGCCAGCAGCTCACAGGGTACCCTTAACAATGAGCAGTACTTC,CASSSQGTLNNEQYF
TRBD2,TRBV20-1,NA,TRBJ2-4,TGCAGTGCTAGAGATCGGGAGGCCGTCAACATTCAGTACTTC,CSARDREAVNIQYF
NA,TRBV6-4,few,TRBJ2-3,TGTGCCAGCAGTGACTCGGCGACTAGCACAGATACGCAGTATTTT,CASSDSATSTDTQYF
NA,TRBV9,NA,TRBJ2-3,TGTGCCAGCAGCTTTTGGGTTGACACAGATACGCAGTATTTT,CASSFWVDTDTQYF
TRBD1,TRBV5-6,NA,TRBJ1-2,TGTGCCAGCAGCTTCTCGACAGGGGGCGCGGGCTACACCTTC,CASSFSTGGAGYTF
TRBD1,TRBV20-1,NA,TRBJ2-7,TGCAGTGCTCTTTACAGGGGCAACGAGCAGTACTTC,CSALYRGNEQYF
TRBD1,TRBV18,NA,TRBJ1-5,TGTGCCAGCTCCCAGGGGGGGATGGATCAGCCCCAGCATTTT,CASSQGGMDQPQHF
NA,TRBV6-2/TRBV6-3,few,TRBJ2-5,TGTGCCAGCAGAGTTACGATCCAAGAGACCCAGTACTTC,CASRVTIQETQYF
TRBD1,TRBV12-3/TRBV12-4,few,TRBJ1-5,TGTGCCAGCAGGCGACAGGGACCCAATCAGCCCCAGCATTTT,CASRRQGPNQPQHF
TRBD1,TRBV29-1,few,TRBJ2-7,TGCAGCGCCCTAGGACAGGGGACCTACGAGCAGTACTTC,CSALGQGTYEQYF
TRBD2,TRBV9,few,TRBJ2-1,TGTGCCAGCAGCGTATTAAGCGGGGGGGCCTTTGGAGCCAATGAGCAGTTCTTC,CASSVLSGGAFGANEQFF
NA,TRBV5-1,NA,TRBJ1-5,TGCGCCAGCAGCTTGGTGGAAGGCAGAGGGCCCCAGCATTTT,CASSLVEGRGPQHF
NA,TRBV19,few,TRBJ1-2,TGTGCCAGTAGTCCTCCCGGGACGTGGGGCTACACCTTC,CASSPPGTWGYTF
TRBD2,TRBV6-2/TRBV6-3,NA,TRBJ2-7,TGTGCCAGCAGAGCAGCGGGGGAGATCAGCGAGCAGTACTTC,CASRAAGEISEQYF
NA,TRBV6-5,few,TRBJ2-5,TGTGCCAGCAGTTATAAACTGAAAGAGACCCAGTACTTC,CASSYKLKETQYF
NA,TRBV21-1,NA,TRBJ2-4,TGTGCCAGCACTCTACTTCTAGCCAAAAACATTCAGTACTTC,CASTLLLAKNIQYF